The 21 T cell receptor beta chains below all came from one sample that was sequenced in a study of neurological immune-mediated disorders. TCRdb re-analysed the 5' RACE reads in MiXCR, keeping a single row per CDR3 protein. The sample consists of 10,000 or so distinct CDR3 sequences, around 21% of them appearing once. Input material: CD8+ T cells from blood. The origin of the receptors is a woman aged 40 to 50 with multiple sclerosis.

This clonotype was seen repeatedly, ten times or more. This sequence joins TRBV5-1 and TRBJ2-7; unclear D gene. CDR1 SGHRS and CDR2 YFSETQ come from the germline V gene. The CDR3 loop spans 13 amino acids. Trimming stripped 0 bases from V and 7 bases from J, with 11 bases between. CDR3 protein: CASSLEPPWEQYF. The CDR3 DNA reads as TGCGCCAGCAGCTTGGAGCCACCGTGGGAGCAGTACTTC.

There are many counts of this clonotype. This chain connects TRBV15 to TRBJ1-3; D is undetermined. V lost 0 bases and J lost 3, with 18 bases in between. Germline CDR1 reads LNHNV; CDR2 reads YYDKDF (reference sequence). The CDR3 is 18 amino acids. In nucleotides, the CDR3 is TGTGCCACCAGCAGAGAGAGAGGGCTCCTTTTGGATGGAAACACCATATATTTT. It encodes CATSRERGLLLDGNTIYF.

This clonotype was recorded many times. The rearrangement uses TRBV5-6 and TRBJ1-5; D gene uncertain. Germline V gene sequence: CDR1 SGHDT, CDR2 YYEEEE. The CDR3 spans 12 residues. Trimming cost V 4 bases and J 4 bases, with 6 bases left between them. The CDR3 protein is CASSRGNQPQHF. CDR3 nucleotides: TGTGCCAGCAGCCGGGGTAATCAGCCCCAGCATTTT. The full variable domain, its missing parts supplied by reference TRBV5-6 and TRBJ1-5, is DAGVTQSPTHLIKTRGQQVTLRCSPKSGHDTVSWYQQALGQGPQFIFQYYEEEERQRGNFPDRFSGHQFPNYSSELNVNALLLGDSALYLCASSRGNQPQHFGDGTRLSIL.

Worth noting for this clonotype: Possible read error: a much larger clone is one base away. This chain's CDR3 is CASSGASGGADEQFF. The DNA of the CDR3 is TGTGCCAGCAGCGGGGCTAGCGGGGGGGCCGATGAGCAGTTCTTC. This rearrangement joins TRBV5-4 to TRBJ2-1; 12 bases fit TRBD2. CDR3 length: 15 amino acids. After removal of 4 bases from V and 8 bases from J, the junction contained 7 bases not matched to a gene. Germline values: CDR1 SGHNT, CDR2 YYREEE (reference sequence). Looking up the rest from reference TRBV5-4 and TRBJ2-1 gives the full variable domain: ETGVTQSPTHLIKTRGQQVTLRCSSQSGHNTVSWYQQALGQGPQFIFQYYREEENGRGNFPPRFSGLQFPNYSSELNVNALELDDSALYLCASSGASGGADEQFFGPGTRLTVL.

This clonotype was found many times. CDR3 DNA: TGTGCCAGCAGCCGTCGGAGGGACAGACGCACAGATACGCAGTATTTT. It translates to CASSRRRDRRTDTQYF. The chain couples TRBV7-8 to TRBJ2-3, with D maybe TRBD1 (7 bases). The CDR3 runs 16 residues. CDR1 SGHVS and CDR2 FQNEAQ come from the germline V gene. V lost 5 bases and J lost 1, with 16 bases in between. The full variable domain, its missing parts supplied by reference TRBV7-8 and TRBJ2-3, is GAGVSQSPRYKVAKRGQDVALRCDPISGHVSLFWYQQALGQGPEFLTYFQNEAQLDKSGLPSDRFFAERPEGSVSTLKIQRTQQEDSAVYLCASSRRRDRRTDTQYFGPGTRLTVL.

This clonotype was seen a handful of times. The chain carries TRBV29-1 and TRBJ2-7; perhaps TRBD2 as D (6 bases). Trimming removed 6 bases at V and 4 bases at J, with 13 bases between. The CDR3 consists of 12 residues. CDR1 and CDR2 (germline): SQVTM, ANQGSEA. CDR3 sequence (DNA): TGCAGCGTGGGAGGAGGCGTTTACGAGCAGTACTTC. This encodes CSVGGGVYEQYF.

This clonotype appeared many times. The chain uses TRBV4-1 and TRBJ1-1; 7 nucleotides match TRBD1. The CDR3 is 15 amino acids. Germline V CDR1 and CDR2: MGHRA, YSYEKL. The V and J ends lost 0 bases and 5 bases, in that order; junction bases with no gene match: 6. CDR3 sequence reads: CASSQETTGRTEAFF. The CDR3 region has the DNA TGCGCCAGCAGCCAAGAAACGACAGGGAGGACTGAAGCTTTCTTT.

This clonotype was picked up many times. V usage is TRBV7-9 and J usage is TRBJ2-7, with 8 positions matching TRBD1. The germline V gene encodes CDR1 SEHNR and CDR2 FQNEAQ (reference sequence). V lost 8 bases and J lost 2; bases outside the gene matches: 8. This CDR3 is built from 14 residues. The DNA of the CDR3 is TGTGCCAGCGCAGGGGGCCATACCCCCTACGAGCAGTACTTC. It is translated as CASAGGHTPYEQYF. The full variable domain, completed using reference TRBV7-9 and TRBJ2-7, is DTGVSQNPRHKITKRGQNVTFRCDPISEHNRLYWYRQTLGQGPEFLTYFQNEAQLEKSRLLSDRFSAERPKGSFSTLEIQRTEQGDSAMYLCASAGGHTPYEQYFGPGTRLTVT.

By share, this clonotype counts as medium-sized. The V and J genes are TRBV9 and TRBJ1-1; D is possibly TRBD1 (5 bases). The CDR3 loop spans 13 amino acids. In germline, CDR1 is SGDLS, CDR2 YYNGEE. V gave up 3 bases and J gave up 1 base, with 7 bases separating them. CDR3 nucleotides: TGTGCCAGCAGCGGACAGCCGAACACTGAAGCTTTCTTT. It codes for CASSGQPNTEAFF.

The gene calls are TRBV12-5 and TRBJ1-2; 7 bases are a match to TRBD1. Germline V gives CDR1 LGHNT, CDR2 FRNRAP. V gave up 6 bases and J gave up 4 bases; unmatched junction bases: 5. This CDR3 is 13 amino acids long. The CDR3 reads CASGQTGPYGYTF. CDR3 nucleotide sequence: TGTGCTAGTGGCCAGACAGGGCCCTATGGCTACACCTTC.

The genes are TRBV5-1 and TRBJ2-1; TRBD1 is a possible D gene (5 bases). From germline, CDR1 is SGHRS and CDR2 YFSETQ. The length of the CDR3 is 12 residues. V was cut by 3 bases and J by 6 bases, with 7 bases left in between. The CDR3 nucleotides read TGCGCCAGCAGCTGGGGCGGCAATGAGCAGTTCTTC. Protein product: CASSWGGNEQFF.

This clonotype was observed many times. The CDR3 DNA is TGTGCCAGCAGCGACCGACCGGATACGCAGTATTTT. Translated, it gives CASSDRPDTQYF. The chain combines TRBV9 with TRBJ2-3; D is unresolved. Germline V gives CDR1 SGDLS, CDR2 YYNGEE. This CDR3 has 12 amino acids. Trimming stripped 3 bases from V and 6 bases from J, with 8 bases between.

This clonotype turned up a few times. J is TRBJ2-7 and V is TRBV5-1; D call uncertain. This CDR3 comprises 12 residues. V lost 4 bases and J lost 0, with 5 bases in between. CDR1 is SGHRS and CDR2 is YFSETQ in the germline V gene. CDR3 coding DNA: TGCGCCAGCAGCCCACCCTCCTACGAGCAGTACTTC. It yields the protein CASSPPSYEQYF.

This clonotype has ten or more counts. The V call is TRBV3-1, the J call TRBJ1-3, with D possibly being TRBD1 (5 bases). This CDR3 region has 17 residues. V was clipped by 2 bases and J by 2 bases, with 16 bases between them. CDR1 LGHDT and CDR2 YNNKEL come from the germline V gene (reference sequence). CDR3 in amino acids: CASSQRPWGDPGNTIYF. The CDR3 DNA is TGTGCCAGCAGCCAAAGACCCTGGGGGGATCCTGGAAACACCATATATTTT.

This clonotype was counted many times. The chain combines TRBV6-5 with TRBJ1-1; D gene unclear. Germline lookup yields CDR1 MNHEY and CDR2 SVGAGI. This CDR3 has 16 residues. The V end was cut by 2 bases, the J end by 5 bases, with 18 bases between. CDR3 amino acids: CASSYSFASSITEAFF. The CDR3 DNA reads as TGTGCCAGCAGTTACAGTTTCGCCAGCAGTATAACTGAAGCTTTCTTT.

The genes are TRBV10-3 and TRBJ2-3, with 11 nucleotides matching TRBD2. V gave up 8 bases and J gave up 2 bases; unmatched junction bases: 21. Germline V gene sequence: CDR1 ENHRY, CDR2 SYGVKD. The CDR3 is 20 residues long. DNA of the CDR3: TGTGCCATCGGACCTGGGATGCTGAGACTAGCGGGGAGAAACACAGATACGCAGTATTTT. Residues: CAIGPGMLRLAGRNTDTQYF.

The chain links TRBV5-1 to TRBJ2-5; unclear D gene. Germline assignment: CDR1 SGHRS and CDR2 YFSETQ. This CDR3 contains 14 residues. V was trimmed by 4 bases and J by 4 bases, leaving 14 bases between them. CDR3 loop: CASSPGRRRETQYF. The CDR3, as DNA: TGCGCCAGCAGCCCCGGACGCAGGAGAGAGACCCAGTACTTC.

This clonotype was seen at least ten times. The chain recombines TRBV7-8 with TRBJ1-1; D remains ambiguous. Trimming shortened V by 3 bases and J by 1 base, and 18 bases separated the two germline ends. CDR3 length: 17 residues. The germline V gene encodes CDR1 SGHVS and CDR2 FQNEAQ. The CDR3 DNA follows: TGTGCCAGCAGCTTGGCGGGAACCCGAGGGAGGAACACTGAAGCTTTCTTT. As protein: CASSLAGTRGRNTEAFF.

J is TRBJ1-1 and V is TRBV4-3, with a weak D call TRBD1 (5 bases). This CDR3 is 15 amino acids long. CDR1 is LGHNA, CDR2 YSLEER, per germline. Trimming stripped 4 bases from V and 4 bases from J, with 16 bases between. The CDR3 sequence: CASSLVPGGGTEAFF. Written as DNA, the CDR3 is TGCGCCAGCAGCCTCGTACCCGGGGGAGGCACTGAAGCTTTCTTT.

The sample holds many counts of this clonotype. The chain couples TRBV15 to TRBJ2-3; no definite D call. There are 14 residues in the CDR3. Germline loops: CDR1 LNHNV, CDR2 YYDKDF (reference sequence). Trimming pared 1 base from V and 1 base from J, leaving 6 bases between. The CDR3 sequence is CATSRATGTDTQYF. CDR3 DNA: TGTGCCACCAGCAGAGCGACGGGCACAGATACGCAGTATTTT.

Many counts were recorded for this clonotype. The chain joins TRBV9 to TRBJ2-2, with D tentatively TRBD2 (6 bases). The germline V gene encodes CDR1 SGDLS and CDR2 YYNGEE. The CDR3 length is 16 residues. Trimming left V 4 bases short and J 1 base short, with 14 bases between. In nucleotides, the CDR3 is TGTGCCAGCAGCCCCGGAGGGAACCTGAACACCGGGGAGCTGTTTTTT. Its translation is CASSPGGNLNTGELFF.